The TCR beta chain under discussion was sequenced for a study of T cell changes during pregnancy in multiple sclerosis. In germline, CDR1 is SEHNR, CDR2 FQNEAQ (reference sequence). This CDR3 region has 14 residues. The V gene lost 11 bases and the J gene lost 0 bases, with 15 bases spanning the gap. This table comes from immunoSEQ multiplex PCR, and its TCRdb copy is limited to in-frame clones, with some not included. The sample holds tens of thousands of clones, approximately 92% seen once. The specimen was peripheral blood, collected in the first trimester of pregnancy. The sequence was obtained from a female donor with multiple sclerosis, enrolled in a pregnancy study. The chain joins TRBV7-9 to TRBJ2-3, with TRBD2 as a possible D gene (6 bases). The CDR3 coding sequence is TGTGCCGTACTCAGGGACTCTAGCACAGATACGCAGTATTTT. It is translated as CAVLRDSSTDTQYF.